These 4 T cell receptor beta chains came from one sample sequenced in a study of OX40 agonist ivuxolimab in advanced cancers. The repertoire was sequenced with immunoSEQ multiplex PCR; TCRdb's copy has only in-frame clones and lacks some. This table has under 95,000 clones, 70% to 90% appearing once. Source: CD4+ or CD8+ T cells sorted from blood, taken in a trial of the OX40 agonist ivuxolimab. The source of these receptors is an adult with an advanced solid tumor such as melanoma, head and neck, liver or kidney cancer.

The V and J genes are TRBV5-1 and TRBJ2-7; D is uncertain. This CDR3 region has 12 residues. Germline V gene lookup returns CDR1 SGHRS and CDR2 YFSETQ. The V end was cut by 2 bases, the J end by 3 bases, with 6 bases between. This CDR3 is CASSLPGYEQYF. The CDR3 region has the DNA TGCGCCAGCAGCTTACCGGGCTACGAGCAGTACTTC.

This chain's CDR3 is CASSPLTVSYEQYF. The CDR3 nucleotides are TGTGCCAGCAGTCCACTGACAGTGTCCTACGAGCAGTACTTC. The V gene is TRBV28, the J gene TRBJ2-7, with D perhaps matching TRBD1 (5 bases). Germline V gene data show CDR1 as MDHEN and CDR2 as SYDVKM. CDR3 length: 14 residues. Trimming shortened V by 5 bases and J by 1 base, and 12 bases separated the two germline ends.

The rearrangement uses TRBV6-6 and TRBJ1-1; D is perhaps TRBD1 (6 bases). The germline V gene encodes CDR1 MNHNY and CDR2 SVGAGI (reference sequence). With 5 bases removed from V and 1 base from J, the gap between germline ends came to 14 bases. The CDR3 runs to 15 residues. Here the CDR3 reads CASSTRQASNTEAFF. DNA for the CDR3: TGTGCCAGCAGTACTCGACAGGCCTCGAACACTGAAGCTTTCTTT.

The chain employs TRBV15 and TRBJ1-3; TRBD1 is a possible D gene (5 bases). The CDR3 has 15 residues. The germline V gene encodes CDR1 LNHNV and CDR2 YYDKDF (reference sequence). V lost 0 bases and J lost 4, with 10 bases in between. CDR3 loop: CATSREIAGGNTIYF. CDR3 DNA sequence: TGTGCCACCAGCAGAGAGATCGCAGGGGGAAACACCATATATTTT.